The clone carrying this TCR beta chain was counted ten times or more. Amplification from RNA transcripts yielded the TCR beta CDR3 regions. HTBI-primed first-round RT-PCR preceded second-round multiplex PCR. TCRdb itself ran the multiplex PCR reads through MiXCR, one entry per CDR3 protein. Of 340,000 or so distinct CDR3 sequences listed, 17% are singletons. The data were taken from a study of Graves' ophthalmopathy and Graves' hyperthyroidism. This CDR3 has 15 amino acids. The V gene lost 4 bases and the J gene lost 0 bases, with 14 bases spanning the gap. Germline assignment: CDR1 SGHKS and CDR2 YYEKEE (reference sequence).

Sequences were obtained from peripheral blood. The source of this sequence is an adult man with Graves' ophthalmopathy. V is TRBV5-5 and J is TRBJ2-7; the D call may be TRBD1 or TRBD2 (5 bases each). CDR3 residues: CASSPTRGASYEQYF. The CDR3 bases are TGTGCCAGCAGCCCCACGCGAGGGGCCTCCTACGAGCAGTACTTC.